These 30 T cell receptor beta chains originate from one sample sequenced in a study of CD8+ T cells in alopecia areata. It was with CD4, CD8alpha, NKG2D, NKG2ACE and other markers that pooled cutaneous lymph node cells were sorted. Investigators isolated RNA and reverse transcribed it into cDNA to act as the sequencing template. The assay was immunoSEQ multiplex PCR, and TCRdb's table has in-frame clones only and misses some. Captured here are about 270,000 clones, none seen once; the top ten comprise approximately 1.2%. The sequenced material came from CD4+ T cells sorted from a lymph node. These receptors originate from a C3H/HeJ mouse with alopecia areata. As its MHC haplotype, the strain has H2-k.

With respect to this clone: The listed genes are named as in mouse. The CDR3 end lies 4 residues beyond the end of the read and is filled in from the germline J gene. The J gene is TRBJ2-1, the V gene TRBV5; TRBD2 aligns across 8 bases. The germline gives CDR1 LGHNA, CDR2 YNLKQL (reference sequence). The CDR3 runs to 15 residues. Unmatched junction bases numbered 3, after V lost 0 bases and J lost 5 bases. CDR3 region: CASSQETGVHAEQFF. The covered CDR3 bases are TGTGCCAGCAGCCAAGAGACTGGGGTGCATGCT.

A note on this clone: Gene names follow the mouse nomenclature. The read ends 4 residues before the CDR3 terminus; that terminus is restored from the germline J gene. The chain links TRBV13-3 to TRBJ2-5, with a weak D call TRBD1 (6 bases). CDR1 is NNHDY, CDR2 SYVADS, per germline. The CDR3 loop spans 14 amino acids. The CDR3 DNA, read in part, is TGTGCCAGCAGTGCTCGGACAGTCCAGGAC. Its translation: CASSARTVQD. The CDR3 in its entirety is CASSARTVQDTQYF. The full variable domain, its missing parts supplied by reference TRBV13-3 and TRBJ2-5, is EAAVTQSPRSKVAVTGGKVTLSCHQTNNHDYMYWYRQDTGHGLRLIHYSYVADSTEKGDIPDGYKASRPSQENFSLILELASLSQTAVYFCASSARTVQDTQYFGPGTRLLVL.

Regarding this clone: Each gene name is a mouse one. The DNA ends 4 residues before the CDR3 does, and the rest of the CDR3 is filled in from the germline J gene. The chain couples TRBV3 to TRBJ2-7, with 8 bases aligning to TRBD2. The germline V gene has CDR1 SNHLY and CDR2 FYNGKV (reference sequence). The J segment lost 3 bases and the V segment lost 3 bases, leaving 4 bases of the junction unmatched. The CDR3 extends over 14 amino acids. The CDR3 loop is CASSLETGDYEQYF. The CDR3 DNA, read in part, is TGTGCCAGCAGCTTGGAGACTGGGGACTAT.

This clone has a handful of counts. Gene names are the mouse ones. The read gets to within 4 residues of the CDR3 end, and the germline J gene fills in the rest. This chain uses TRBV13-3 with TRBJ2-1, with a weak D call TRBD1 (6 bases). This CDR3 has 13 amino acids. In germline, CDR1 is NNHDY, CDR2 SYVADS. The CDR3 protein is CASSDADRAEQFF. The sequenced CDR3 bases are TGTGCCAGCAGTGATGCAGACAGGGCT.

This clone was seen a few times. Mouse names are used for the genes. The covered CDR3 bases are TGTGCCAGCGGGGGACTGGTAAACACCGGG. Its translation: CASGGLVNTG. The CDR3, in full, reads CASGGLVNTGQLYF. The gene calls are TRBV13-1 and TRBJ2-2; 8 bases match TRBD2. The DNA ends 4 residues before the CDR3 does, and the rest of the CDR3 is filled in from the germline J gene. CDR1 and CDR2 (germline): NSHNY, SYGAGN. J lost 1 base, V lost 7 bases, and 3 bases had no gene match. The CDR3 is 14 amino acids.

Concerning this clone itself: Any gene name here is a mouse gene name. The CDR3 end is not reached by the read, which stops 4 residues before it; the germline J gene fills it in. The gene calls are TRBV13-2 and TRBJ1-2; D remains ambiguous. The CDR3 contains 14 residues. In germline, CDR1 is NNHNN, CDR2 SYGAGS (reference sequence). Trimming removed 1 base at V and 0 bases at J, with 7 bases between. The sequenced CDR3 bases are TGTGCCAGCGGTGATAACATTGCAAACTCC. Encoded protein: CASGDNIANS. The full CDR3 is CASGDNIANSDYTF.

In this sample, this clone turned up a few times. This may be a read error: a much more frequent sequence differs by one nucleotide. Each gene name is a mouse one. The read ends 4 residues early relative to the CDR3; the germline J gene fills the gap. The sample carries other DNA sequences with the same CDR3. The genes are TRBV31 and TRBJ2-2; the D gene is possibly TRBD2 (6 bases). The CDR3 totals 15 residues. CDR1 GKSSPN and CDR2 SITVG come from the germline V gene. V was cut by 0 bases and J by 0 bases, with 8 bases left in between. CDR3 bases read: TGTGCCTGGAGTCTCTTGGGGGCAAACACCGGG. Amino acid sequence: CAWSLLGANTG. The complete CDR3 reads CAWSLLGANTGQLYF.

For this clone: The gene names given are mouse names. The missing CDR3 end, 4 residues past where the read stops, is filled in from the germline J gene. This chain joins TRBV5 and TRBJ2-3, with D possibly matching TRBD1 (6 bases). The CDR3 has 14 amino acids. Trimming removed 4 bases from V and 4 bases from J, with 12 bases in between. Germline V gives CDR1 LGHNA, CDR2 YNLKQL (reference sequence). The sequenced part of the CDR3 DNA is TGTGCCAGCAGCCCCCCCCAGGGGTCAGAA. The encoded protein is CASSPPQGSE. The entire CDR3 protein is CASSPPQGSETLYF.

This clone was detected a few times. Mouse gene names and germline throughout. The CDR3 end falls 4 residues outside the read, so it is completed with the germline J gene. At the DNA level, this CDR3 is encoded by other sequences in the same sample as well. J is TRBJ2-1 and V is TRBV5; D not certain. CDR3 size: 13 residues. V shed 2 bases and J shed 1 base, with 3 bases lying between them. Germline-derived CDR1 and CDR2 are LGHNA and YNLKQL (reference sequence). The DNA read from the CDR3 is TGTGCCAGCAGCCAAACAAACTATGCT. This codes for CASSQTNYA. From start to end, the CDR3 is CASSQTNYAEQFF.

This clone came up a few times. The gene names given are mouse names. The CDR3 extends 4 residues past the end of the read, so its final part is completed from the germline J gene. V is TRBV13-2 and J is TRBJ2-3, with 10 bases lining up with TRBD1. The V segment lost 10 bases and the J segment 2 bases; nucleotides outside the gene matches: 4. Per the germline V gene, CDR1 is NNHNN and CDR2 is SYGAGS (reference sequence). The CDR3 covers 13 residues. Incomplete CDR3 DNA: TGTGCCTCGACAGGGGGCGTTGCAGAA. Its translation is CASTGGVAE. The complete CDR3 sequence is CASTGGVAETLYF.

Of note for this clone: Gene names refer to mouse genes. The DNA ends 4 residues before the CDR3 does, and the rest of the CDR3 is filled in from the germline J gene. The chain employs TRBV17 and TRBJ2-7; TRBD1 aligns across 8 bases. V was pared by 0 bases and J by 0 bases, with 4 bases of the junction left unmatched. CDR3 length equals 16 residues. Germline-derived CDR1 and CDR2 are MNHDT and YYDKIL. CDR3 DNA (partial): TGTGCTAGCAGTAGAGATCTGGGGACAGGCTCCTAT. Translated, it gives CASSRDLGTGSY. The full CDR3 reads CASSRDLGTGSYEQYF.

Concerning this clone itself: Germline and genes here are mouse. Coverage ceases 4 residues before the CDR3 finishes, and the germline J gene fills in the end. The rearrangement uses TRBV5 and TRBJ2-3; D is possibly TRBD1 (6 bases). Trimming stripped 1 base from V and 0 bases from J, with 8 bases between. The germline V gene encodes CDR1 LGHNA and CDR2 YNLKQL (reference sequence). The CDR3 consists of 15 residues. CDR3 protein: CASSQGQDSAETLYF. The CDR3 bases that were read are TGTGCCAGCAGCCAAGGACAGGATAGTGCAGAA.

A few counts support this clone. These gene names are mouse names. The CDR3 extends 4 residues past the end of the read, so its final part is completed from the germline J gene. The sample carries other DNA sequences with the same CDR3. V is TRBV13-2 and J is TRBJ1-2, with a possible D match to TRBD1 (6 bases). The V gene lost 1 base and the J gene lost 2 bases, with 9 bases spanning the gap. CDR1 is NNHNN and CDR2 is SYGAGS in the germline V gene (reference sequence). This CDR3 contains 14 residues. CDR3 bases read: TGTGCCAGCGGTGATAGGGGGAGGAACTCC. It is translated as CASGDRGRNS. The CDR3 reads in full as CASGDRGRNSDYTF.

As to this clone: Gene names and germline match the mouse. The CDR3 end falls 4 residues outside the read, so it is completed with the germline J gene. This chain connects TRBV13-1 to TRBJ2-3, with a weak D call TRBD2 (6 bases). The CDR3 consists of 11 residues. Trimming left V 10 bases short and J 3 bases short, with 9 bases between. Germline CDR1 NSHNY, CDR2 SYGAGN. The CDR3 loop reads CACGGAETLYF. The sequenced part of the CDR3 DNA is TGTGCCTGCGGGGGGGCAGAA.

This clone was found a few times. Mouse gene names apply. The sequenced fragment ends 4 residues before the CDR3 boundary, so the rest is inferred from the germline J gene. The chain carries TRBV1 and TRBJ2-3; TRBD1 is a possible D gene (5 bases). Germline V gene sequence: CDR1 NSQYPW, CDR2 LRSPGD (reference sequence). This CDR3 region has 13 residues. V dropped 1 base and J dropped 4 bases, with 6 bases sitting between them. The CDR3 protein is CTCSAGTSETLYF. CDR3 DNA, as far as it was read: TGCACCTGCAGTGCAGGGACATCAGAA.

In its sample, this clone was seen a few times. Any gene name here is a mouse gene name. The read ends 4 residues shy of where the CDR3 ends; the end is completed using the germline J gene. The genes are TRBV5 and TRBJ2-3, with D possibly TRBD2 on 7 matching bases. Germline CDR1 reads LGHNA; CDR2 reads YNLKQL (reference sequence). This CDR3 comprises 16 residues. The V gene lost 0 bases and the J gene lost 4 bases, with 14 bases spanning the gap. The CDR3 loop is CASSQDLSGGPETLYF. Partial CDR3 DNA: TGTGCCAGCAGCCAAGATTTGAGTGGGGGGCCAGAA.

This clone came up a few times. Gene labels here are mouse ones. Sequencing ends 4 residues short of the CDR3 end; the germline J gene provides the rest. This specimen includes other DNA sequences encoding the same CDR3. V and J are TRBV13-1 and TRBJ2-3; 8 bases are shared with TRBD2. Germline V gene sequence: CDR1 NSHNY, CDR2 SYGAGN. This CDR3 region has 13 residues. V lost 5 bases to trimming and J lost 4 bases; unmatched junction nucleotides: 3. The DNA read from the CDR3 is TGTGCCAGCAGCCTGGGGGGTACAGAA. It is translated as CASSLGGTE. The CDR3 reads in full as CASSLGGTETLYF.

A word on this clone: Gene names and germline match the mouse. The read terminates 4 residues before the CDR3 end, so the remaining end is supplied by the germline J gene. The rearrangement uses TRBV1 and TRBJ1-1; 7 bases agree with TRBD1. The trim removed 6 bases at V and 0 bases at J, leaving 4 bases unmatched. Germline loops: CDR1 NSQYPW, CDR2 LRSPGD (reference sequence). The CDR3 contains 14 residues. The CDR3 here is CTCSRQGANTEVFF. The sequenced part of the CDR3 DNA is TGCACCTGCAGCAGACAGGGAGCAAACACA.

This clone was observed a few times. Gene names refer to mouse genes. The read ends 4 residues shy of where the CDR3 ends; the end is completed using the germline J gene. The chain couples TRBV12-1 to TRBJ2-4; TRBD2 matches 12 bases. CDR1 is SGHSN, CDR2 HYEKVE, per germline. The CDR3 has 17 amino acids. CDR3 bases read: TGTGCCAGCTCTCTTACCGGGACTGGGGGGCGAGAAAAC. Amino acids: CASSLTGTGGREN. The whole CDR3 is CASSLTGTGGRENTLYF.

This clone was counted only a few times. Each gene name is a mouse one. The read ends 4 residues shy of where the CDR3 ends; the end is completed using the germline J gene. This chain links TRBV13-1 with TRBJ2-1; 9 bases line up with TRBD2. V shed 5 bases and J 5 bases; nucleotides not matched to a gene: 5. The CDR3 is 14 residues long. Germline-derived CDR1 and CDR2 are NSHNY and SYGAGN. The covered CDR3 bases are TGTGCCAGCAGGGGCTGGGGGGGTGATGCT. It yields the protein CASRGWGGDA. The entire CDR3 sequence reads CASRGWGGDAEQFF.

This clone has just a few counts. Here the gene names and germline are mouse. The CDR3 extends 4 residues past the end of the read, so its final part is completed from the germline J gene. The rearrangement links TRBV13-3 to TRBJ2-7; D ambiguous. V lost 6 bases, J lost 0 bases, and 10 bases lay in between. The germline V gene has CDR1 NNHDY and CDR2 SYVADS. The CDR3 totals 13 residues. The CDR3 reads CASKDKSSYEQYF. CDR3 DNA, as far as it was read: TGTGCCAGCAAAGACAAAAGCTCCTAT.

A note on this clone: Gene names refer to mouse genes. The sequenced fragment ends 4 residues before the CDR3 boundary, so the rest is inferred from the germline J gene. Other DNA sequences in the same sample also yield this CDR3. The V gene is TRBV19, the J gene TRBJ2-5, with D possibly TRBD1 on 6 matching bases. Germline CDR1 FNHDT, CDR2 SITEND (reference sequence). V lost 6 bases and J 2 bases, leaving 10 bases between the germline ends. The CDR3 has 13 residues. The CDR3 loop is CASKQGGQDTQYF. The sequenced part of the CDR3 DNA is TGTGCCAGCAAACAGGGAGGCCAAGAC. The full variable domain, its missing parts supplied by reference TRBV19 and TRBJ2-5, is GGIITQTPKFLIGQEGQKLTLKCQQNFNHDTMYWYRQDSGKGLRLIYYSITENDLQKGDLSEGYDASREKKSSFSLTVTSAQKNEMAVFLCASKQGGQDTQYFGPGTRLLVL.

Notes on this clone: Gene and germline names: mouse. The CDR3 end falls 4 residues outside the read, so it is completed with the germline J gene. The V call is TRBV13-3, the J call TRBJ2-7, with D maybe TRBD1 (5 bases). The CDR3 is 14 amino acids. The germline V gene encodes CDR1 NNHDY and CDR2 SYVADS. Trimming removed 0 bases at V and 2 bases at J, with 9 bases between. CDR3 loop: CASSDVQGTYEQYF. The covered CDR3 bases are TGTGCCAGCAGTGATGTGCAGGGAACCTAT.

On this clone: The genes and germline here are from mouse. The read terminates 4 residues ahead of where the CDR3 ends, so the germline J gene completes it. The rearrangement uses TRBV13-1 and TRBJ2-7; 10 nucleotides agree with TRBD2. CDR3 size: 14 residues. Germline CDR1 reads NSHNY; CDR2 reads SYGAGN. This CDR3 is CASSPGTGEYEQYF. The sequenced CDR3 bases are TGTGCCAGCAGCCCCGGGACTGGGGAGTAT.

As for this clone: The germline and genes are mouse ones. The read halts 4 residues ahead of the CDR3 end, with the missing end drawn from the germline J gene. J is TRBJ2-3 and V is TRBV13-1; D gene unclear. The CDR3 spans 14 residues. Germline CDR1 is NSHNY and CDR2 is SYGAGN. Between the trimmed V and J ends, which lost 0 bases and 0 bases, there was a span of 5 bases. The part of the CDR3 DNA that was read is TGTGCCAGCAGTGATGACCAGAGTGCAGAA. Amino acids: CASSDDQSAE. The complete CDR3 sequence is CASSDDQSAETLYF.

About this clone: The germline and genes are mouse ones. The read is 4 residues too short to cover the CDR3 end, so that end is filled in from the germline J gene. The chain recombines TRBV19 with TRBJ2-7; D might be TRBD1 (6 bases). With 4 bases removed from V and 2 bases from J, the gap between germline ends came to 7 bases. Germline V lookup: CDR1 FNHDT, CDR2 SITEND (reference sequence). The CDR3 sequence is 12 residues long. CDR3 protein: CASSRTAYEQYF. CDR3 DNA, as far as it was read: TGTGCCAGCAGTCGGACAGCCTAT. Full variable domain (outside the CDR3, taken from reference TRBV19 and TRBJ2-7): GGIITQTPKFLIGQEGQKLTLKCQQNFNHDTMYWYRQDSGKGLRLIYYSITENDLQKGDLSEGYDASREKKSSFSLTVTSAQKNEMAVFLCASSRTAYEQYFGPGTRLTVL.

To note about this clone: Any gene name here is a mouse gene name. The CDR3 end falls 4 residues outside the read, so it is completed with the germline J gene. The V call is TRBV13-3, the J call TRBJ1-1, with 7 bases lining up with TRBD1. This CDR3 contains 13 residues. The germline V gene encodes CDR1 NNHDY and CDR2 SYVADS. The trim removed 4 bases at V and 4 bases at J, leaving 4 bases unmatched. The CDR3 DNA, read in part, is TGTGCCAGCAGTCCGACAGGGTTCACA. Translating gives CASSPTGFT. The whole CDR3 sequence is CASSPTGFTEVFF.

The table lists this clone with a few counts. Here the gene names and germline are mouse. The read is 4 residues too short to cover the CDR3 end, so that end is filled in from the germline J gene. The chain recombines TRBV19 with TRBJ2-2; tentative D call: TRBD1 (5 bases). From germline, CDR1 is FNHDT and CDR2 SITEND (reference sequence). The CDR3 totals 16 residues. Trimming cost V 5 bases and J 1 base, with 15 bases left between them. CDR3 DNA (partial): TGTGCCAGCAGCTTAGGGCAGGGAGAAAACACCGGG. This encodes CASSLGQGENTG. In full, the CDR3 is CASSLGQGENTGQLYF.

This clone came up a few times. Mouse gene names and germline throughout. The sequence runs out 4 residues before the end of the CDR3; the remainder is reconstructed from the germline J gene. This rearrangement joins TRBV5 to TRBJ1-2, with D possibly matching TRBD1 (6 bases). V gave up 1 base and J gave up 0 bases, with 9 bases separating them. The CDR3 contains 15 residues. Looked up from germline, CDR1 is LGHNA and CDR2 is YNLKQL (reference sequence). Incomplete CDR3 DNA: TGTGCCAGCAGCCAAGCACCAGGGGCAAACTCC. This translates into CASSQAPGANS. The complete CDR3 reads CASSQAPGANSDYTF.

As concerns this clone: The genes are named according to mouse. The sequence runs out 4 residues before the end of the CDR3; the remainder is reconstructed from the germline J gene. V is TRBV17 and J is TRBJ2-2; 11 nucleotides agree with TRBD2. The junction had 4 bases not matched to a gene; V was cut back by 2 bases and J by 2 bases. The CDR3 runs 17 residues. Germline CDR1 is MNHDT and CDR2 is YYDKIL. CDR3 sequence: CASSRTGGALNTGQLYF. CDR3 DNA, as far as it was read: TGTGCTAGCAGTAGAACTGGGGGGGCGCTGAACACCGGG.